Presented here are 27 T cell receptor beta chains from one specimen sequenced in a study of T cell repertoires in cytomegalovirus infection (dated by TCRdb to between 2018 and 2020). These reads were obtained on an Illumina HiSeq 1500. Using fastp at Q25 and MiXCR, TCRdb reprocessed the public reads and kept productive beta chains. Identical CDR3 protein sequences are pooled into one entry, listed with their most common genes and DNA. The sample includes hundreds of thousands of distinct CDR3 sequences, with more than 8% observed a single time. The ten most abundant clones make up 3.5% to 4.5% of the sample. Sample: PBMCs. The receptor source for this set is a human donor in good health (CMV status not recorded). Some clones in this sample may be carry-over from other donors' samples.

This clonotype was detected ten times or more. V gene TRBV7-8 combines with J gene TRBJ2-3; D gene uncertain. In germline, CDR1 is SGHVS, CDR2 FQNEAQ. The CDR3 has 14 amino acids. Trimming stripped 2 bases from V and 0 bases from J, with 6 bases between. CDR3 residues: CASSLLRSTDTQYF. The CDR3, as DNA: TGTGCCAGCAGCTTACTTAGGAGCACAGATACGCAGTATTTT.

This clonotype was detected only a few times. The chain carries TRBV18 and TRBJ2-7; D unclear. The CDR3 totals 13 residues. From germline, CDR1 is KGHSH and CDR2 LQKENI. V was trimmed by 2 bases and J by 4 bases, leaving 9 bases between them. CDR3 sequence reads: CASSPKNGYEQYF. CDR3 in DNA: TGTGCCAGCTCACCAAAAAATGGGTACGAGCAGTACTTC.

There are many counts of this clonotype. This rearrangement joins TRBV10-3 to TRBJ1-2; 11 bases agree with TRBD1. The CDR3 has 16 residues. The V and J ends lost 6 bases and 0 bases, in that order; junction bases with no gene match: 6. Germline CDR1 and CDR2: ENHRY and SYGVKD. The CDR3 DNA sequence: TGTGCCATCAGCGCAAGGACAGGGGGCCCTAACTATGGCTACACCTTC. Residues: CAISARTGGPNYGYTF.

The table lists this clonotype with many counts. This sequence joins TRBV4-1 and TRBJ1-2; D gene unclear. Germline V lookup: CDR1 MGHRA, CDR2 YSYEKL. This CDR3 spans 15 amino acids. Deletions cut 0 bases from V and 2 bases from J, with 10 bases between. The CDR3 DNA reads TGCGCCAGCAGCCAAGAAACGGCTCTAAACTATGGCTACACCTTC. This codes for CASSQETALNYGYTF.

V and J are TRBV6-2 or TRBV6-3 and TRBJ2-5; D unresolved. Germline V gene sequence: CDR1 MNHEY, CDR2 SVGEGT. Trimming removed 4 bases from V and 1 base from J, with 13 bases in between. This CDR3 is 15 amino acids long. This chain's CDR3 is CASSSGQPRQETQYF. In DNA, the CDR3 is TGTGCCAGCAGTTCCGGGCAGCCACGCCAAGAGACCCAGTACTTC.

V usage is TRBV18 and J usage is TRBJ2-1, with D perhaps TRBD2 (6 bases). CDR1 is KGHSH, CDR2 LQKENI, per germline. Trimming took off 0 bases at V and 0 bases at J, with 21 bases between the two ends. The CDR3 sequence is 20 residues long. DNA for the CDR3: TGTGCCAGCTCACCACCCCGGTCTAGCGTGGGACCAAGCTCCTACAATGAGCAGTTCTTC. Amino acid sequence: CASSPPRSSVGPSSYNEQFF.

This chain uses TRBV28 with TRBJ2-7; tentative D call: TRBD1 (6 bases). The ends were cut back, 1 base at V and 0 bases at J, with 10 bases in the middle. The CDR3 covers 15 residues. The V gene's germline CDR1 is MDHEN and CDR2 SYDVKM. CDR3: CASSLYLQGSYEQYF. CDR3 DNA sequence: TGTGCCAGCAGTTTATATCTACAGGGCTCCTACGAGCAGTACTTC.

The chain has TRBV4-2 and TRBJ1-2; TRBD1 might be the D (6 bases). Per germline, CDR1 LGHNA and CDR2 YNFKEQ. The V and J ends lost 4 bases and 6 bases respectively, with 12 bases between them. This CDR3 is built from 13 residues. The chain's CDR3 is CASSLTGYDGYTF. The CDR3 nucleotides read TGTGCCAGCAGCCTCACAGGGTACGATGGCTACACCTTC.

This clonotype was seen repeatedly, ten times or more. This chain connects TRBV6-5 to TRBJ1-6, with a possible D match to TRBD1 (5 bases). The V end lost 1 base, the J end lost 8 bases, and 12 bases lay between the germline ends. The CDR3 covers 15 residues. Per germline, CDR1 MNHEY and CDR2 SVGAGI. The CDR3 DNA reads as TGTGCCAGCAGTTACTTAGGGGAACCGCATTCACCCCTCCACTTT. Translation: CASSYLGEPHSPLHF.

In this sample, this clonotype turned up many times. The genes are TRBV6-1 and TRBJ2-7; D is unresolved. V lost 5 bases and J lost 6, with 11 bases in between. The CDR3 sequence is 12 residues long. Germline V gene data show CDR1 as MNHNS and CDR2 as SASEGT. CDR3 DNA sequence: TGTGCCAGCAGTTTTTGGGGTTCCGAGCAGTACTTC. Its protein is CASSFWGSEQYF.

A few counts support this clonotype. This chain joins TRBV15 and TRBJ2-7; TRBD2 agrees at 9 bases. Germline loops: CDR1 LNHNV, CDR2 YYDKDF (reference sequence). The trim removed 3 bases at V and 5 bases at J, leaving 11 bases unmatched. CDR3 length: 16 residues. The CDR3 here is CATSSPSLAGSNEQYF. The DNA for the CDR3 is TGTGCCACCAGCAGCCCCTCCCTAGCGGGGTCGAACGAGCAGTACTTC. The full variable domain, with the rest looked up from reference TRBV15 and TRBJ2-7, is DAMVIQNPRYQVTQFGKPVTLSCSQTLNHNVMYWYQQKSSQAPKLLFHYYDKDFNNEADTPDNFQSRRPNTSFCFLDIRSPGLGDTAMYLCATSSPSLAGSNEQYFGPGTRLTVT.

Note on this clonotype: Germline and junction disagree at one end, which may indicate a read error. The genes are TRBV13 and TRBJ2-7, with 9 bases lining up with TRBD1. Per germline, CDR1 PRHDT and CDR2 FYEKMQ (reference sequence). This CDR3 comprises 12 residues. Here the CDR3 DNA reads TGTGCCAGCAGCTCTTACAGGGGGCGAGCGGACTTC. Protein product: CASSSYRGRADF.

The chain couples TRBV7-2 to TRBJ2-2; 10 bases are shared with TRBD2. Germline V lookup: CDR1 SGHTA, CDR2 FQGNSA. The CDR3 contains 15 residues. After removal of 10 bases from V and 1 base from J, the junction contained 6 bases not matched to a gene. CDR3 nucleotide sequence: TGTGCCACCCCCCGGACTAGCGGGAACACCGGGGAGCTGTTTTTT. It yields the protein CATPRTSGNTGELFF.

The chain couples TRBV10-3 to TRBJ1-1; TRBD1 aligns across 7 bases. This CDR3 is 12 amino acids long. Germline CDR1 reads ENHRY; CDR2 reads SYGVKD. V was pared by 2 bases and J by 10 bases, with 4 bases of the junction left unmatched. CDR3: CAISEPTGSAFF. CDR3 sequence (DNA): TGTGCCATCAGTGAGCCGACAGGGTCAGCTTTCTTT.

This clonotype was found a few times. CDR3 bases: TGTGCCAGCAGTTACACAGAGGCAGATACGCAGTATTTT. Translated, it gives CASSYTEADTQYF. The V and J genes are TRBV6-6 and TRBJ2-3; D gene uncertain. V was trimmed by 2 bases and J by 4 bases, leaving 7 bases between them. Germline V gives CDR1 MNHNY, CDR2 SVGAGI (reference sequence). CDR3 length: 13 residues.

The J gene is TRBJ2-1, the V gene TRBV2; D may be TRBD1 (6 bases). V lost 5 bases and J 6 bases, leaving 11 bases between the germline ends. This CDR3 contains 13 residues. Per the germline V gene, CDR1 is SNHLY and CDR2 is FYNNEI. The CDR3 loop is CASSSRDTNEQFF. The CDR3 DNA reads TGTGCCAGCAGTTCCCGGGACACCAATGAGCAGTTCTTC.

The genes are TRBV12-3 or TRBV12-4 and TRBJ2-2; 7 bases agree with TRBD1. This CDR3 contains 16 residues. V lost 4 bases and J lost 2; bases outside the gene matches: 7. The DNA for the CDR3 is TGTGCCAGCAGTTCCCGGACAGGAGCAAACACCGGGGAGCTGTTTTTT. Amino acids: CASSSRTGANTGELFF.

Of note for this clonotype: With a much larger clone just one base away, this may be a read error. The chain joins TRBV14 to TRBJ2-7; TRBD1 agrees at 10 bases. V shed 5 bases, J shed 1 base, and the junction held 8 bases outside the gene matches. The CDR3 sequence is 16 residues long. Germline CDR1 SGHDN, CDR2 FVKESK. CDR3: CASSIGGGQGSYEQYF. CDR3 coding DNA: TGTGCCAGCAGCATCGGAGGGGGACAGGGGTCCTACGAGCAGTACTTC.

V usage is TRBV5-1 and J usage is TRBJ2-3; 8 nucleotides line up with TRBD2. The CDR3 extends over 16 amino acids. Trimming removed 4 bases from V and 5 bases from J; junction bases left unmatched: 12. Germline CDR1 reads SGHRS; CDR2 reads YFSETQ. The CDR3 loop is CASSPRGLREVDTQYF. The CDR3 DNA is TGCGCCAGCAGCCCCCGGGGGTTGCGGGAGGTAGATACGCAGTATTTT.

This clonotype was counted a few times. The chain is built from TRBV7-2 and TRBJ1-3, with D possibly matching TRBD1 (6 bases). The V gene lost 5 bases and the J gene lost 0 bases, with 17 bases spanning the gap. CDR1 and CDR2 (germline): SGHTA, FQGNSA. This CDR3 is built from 17 residues. The CDR3 DNA sequence: TGTGCCAGCAGCACCTGGGGGGGGCCCCTCTCTGGAAACACCATATATTTT. The encoded protein is CASSTWGGPLSGNTIYF.

V usage is TRBV11-2 and J usage is TRBJ1-2; D uncertain. The CDR3 totals 14 residues. Trimming shortened V by 5 bases and J by 2 bases, and 12 bases separated the two germline ends. The germline V gene encodes CDR1 SGHAT and CDR2 FQNNGV. The CDR3, as DNA: TGTGCCAGCAGCCCCCTGACACCGAACTATGGCTACACCTTC. Protein sequence: CASSPLTPNYGYTF.

The V gene is TRBV19, the J gene TRBJ1-1, with D possibly TRBD1 on 5 matching bases. Trimming removed 5 bases at V and 0 bases at J, with 16 bases between. The CDR3 spans 16 residues. Germline V lookup: CDR1 LNHDA, CDR2 SQIVND (reference sequence). This CDR3 reads CASSSWGGTMNTEAFF. CDR3 DNA: TGTGCCAGTAGTTCTTGGGGGGGAACAATGAACACTGAAGCTTTCTTT. Variable domain in full (rest from reference TRBV19 and TRBJ1-1): DGGITQSPKYLFRKEGQNVTLSCEQNLNHDAMYWYRQDPGQGLRLIYYSQIVNDFQKGDIAEGYSVSREKKESFPLTVTSAQKNPTAFYLCASSSWGGTMNTEAFFGQGTRLTVV.

The chain is built from TRBV30 and TRBJ2-1, with TRBD2 identical over 9 bases. From germline, CDR1 is GTSNPN and CDR2 SVGIG (reference sequence). The CDR3 runs 12 residues. J was trimmed by 14 bases and V by 4 bases; bases with no gene match: 9. CDR3 sequence reads: CAWKPGLAVEFF. CDR3 coding DNA: TGTGCCTGGAAACCGGGACTAGCTGTCGAGTTCTTC.

The chain has TRBV11-2 and TRBJ2-1; maybe TRBD1 (6 bases). The CDR3 has 14 amino acids. Germline-derived CDR1 and CDR2 are SGHAT and FQNNGV. Trimming left V 3 bases short and J 6 bases short, with 12 bases between. In DNA, the CDR3 is TGTGCCAGCAGCTTCGGGACATTCTTCAATGAGCAGTTCTTC. It codes for CASSFGTFFNEQFF. The full variable domain, rest sourced from reference TRBV11-2 and TRBJ2-1, is EAGVAQSPRYKIIEKRQSVAFWCNPISGHATLYWYQQILGQGPKLLIQFQNNGVVDDSQLPKDRFSAERLKGVDSTLKIQPAKLEDSAVYLCASSFGTFFNEQFFGPGTRLTVL.

At least ten counts were recorded for this clonotype. The V call is TRBV7-2, the J call TRBJ2-5, with a weak D call TRBD2 (5 bases). The germline gives CDR1 SGHTA, CDR2 FQGNSA. The CDR3 loop spans 15 amino acids. Trimming shortened V by 2 bases and J by 4 bases, and 14 bases separated the two germline ends. CDR3 protein: CASSLTRASLETQYF. The CDR3 DNA follows: TGTGCCAGCAGCTTAACTAGGGCCTCGTTAGAGACCCAGTACTTC.

A single count supports this clonotype. The chain carries TRBV7-4 and TRBJ1-1, with D possibly matching TRBD1 (6 bases). The CDR3 is 15 amino acids. Germline V CDR1 and CDR2: SGHVT, SQSDAQ. Trimming stripped 5 bases from V and 9 bases from J, with 22 bases between. CDR3 DNA: TGTGCCAGCAGCCGCACGGACAGTGTGAACTATAAAGCTTTCTTT. The encoded protein is CASSRTDSVNYKAFF.

The genes are TRBV4-1 and TRBJ1-1, with D perhaps matching TRBD1 (5 bases). The germline V gene has CDR1 MGHRA and CDR2 YSYEKL. The CDR3 extends over 16 amino acids. The V gene lost 0 bases and the J gene lost 1 base, with 12 bases spanning the gap. The CDR3 region is CASSQEMGPKNTEAFF. In DNA form, the CDR3 reads TGCGCCAGCAGCCAAGAAATGGGACCTAAGAACACTGAAGCTTTCTTT.